This T cell receptor beta chain was sequenced in a study of PD-L1 blockade in urothelial cancer. The time point denotes: pretreatment peripheral blood. Germline trimming cut 7 bases from V and 5 bases from J; bases unmatched to any gene: 5. The CDR3 has 15 residues. The V gene's germline CDR1 is SEHNR and CDR2 FQNEAQ (reference sequence). The repertoire was sequenced with immunoSEQ multiplex PCR; TCRdb's copy has only in-frame clones and lacks some. The sample holds tens of thousands of clones, about four fifths seen once. This TCR derives from a man between 65 and 80 years old with urothelial cancer. The V and J genes are TRBV7-9 and TRBJ2-1; the match to TRBD2 covers 13 bases. The specimen comprised PBMCs, sampled around atezolizumab (anti-PD-L1) treatment. The CDR3 sequence: CASTGLAGLHNEQFF. The CDR3 DNA sequence: TGTGCCAGCACGGGACTAGCGGGATTACACAATGAGCAGTTCTTC.